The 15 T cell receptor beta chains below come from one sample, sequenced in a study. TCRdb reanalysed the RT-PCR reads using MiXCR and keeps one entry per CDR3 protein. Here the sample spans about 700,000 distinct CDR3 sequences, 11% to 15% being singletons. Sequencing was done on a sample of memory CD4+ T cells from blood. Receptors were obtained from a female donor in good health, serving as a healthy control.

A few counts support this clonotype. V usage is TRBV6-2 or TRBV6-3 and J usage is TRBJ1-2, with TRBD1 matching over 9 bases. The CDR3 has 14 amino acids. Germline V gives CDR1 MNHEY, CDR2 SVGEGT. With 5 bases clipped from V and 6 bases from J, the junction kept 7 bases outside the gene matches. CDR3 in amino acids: CASSGQQGAHGYTF. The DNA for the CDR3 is TGTGCCAGCAGTGGACAACAGGGGGCCCATGGCTACACCTTC.

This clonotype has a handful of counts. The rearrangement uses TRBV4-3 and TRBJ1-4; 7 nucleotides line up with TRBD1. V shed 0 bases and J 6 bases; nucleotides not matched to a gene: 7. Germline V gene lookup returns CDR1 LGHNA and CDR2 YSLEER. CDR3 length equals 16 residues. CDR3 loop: CASSQDLRQGDEKLFF. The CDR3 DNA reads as TGCGCCAGCAGCCAAGATTTGAGGCAGGGGGATGAAAAACTGTTTTTT.

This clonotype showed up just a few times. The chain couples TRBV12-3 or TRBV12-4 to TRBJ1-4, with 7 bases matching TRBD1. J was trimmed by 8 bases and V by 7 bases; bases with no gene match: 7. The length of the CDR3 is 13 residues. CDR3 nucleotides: TGTGCCAGCACATCATTCAGGGGGGAAAAACTGTTTTTT. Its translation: CASTSFRGEKLFF.

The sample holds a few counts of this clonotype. CDR3 loop: CASSPRQGRGYGYTF. CDR3 coding DNA: TGTGCCAGCAGTCCGAGACAGGGGAGGGGCTATGGCTACACCTTC. J is TRBJ1-2 and V is TRBV28; 8 bases align to TRBD1. The V gene's germline CDR1 is MDHEN and CDR2 SYDVKM. V shed 5 bases and J 4 bases; nucleotides not matched to a gene: 9. The CDR3 totals 15 residues.

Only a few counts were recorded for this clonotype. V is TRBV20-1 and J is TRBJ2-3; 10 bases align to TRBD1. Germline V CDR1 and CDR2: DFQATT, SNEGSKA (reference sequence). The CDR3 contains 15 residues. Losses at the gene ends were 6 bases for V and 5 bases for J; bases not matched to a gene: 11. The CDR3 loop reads CSAPPDRGFVDTQYF. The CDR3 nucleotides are TGCAGTGCCCCCCCGGACAGGGGGTTTGTAGATACGCAGTATTTT.

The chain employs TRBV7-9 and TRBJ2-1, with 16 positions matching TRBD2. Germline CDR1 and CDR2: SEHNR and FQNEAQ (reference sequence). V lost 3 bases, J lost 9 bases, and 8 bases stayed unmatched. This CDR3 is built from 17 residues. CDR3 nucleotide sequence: TGTGCCAGCAGCTTTTACGGGACTAGCGGGAGGGCCGGTGAGCAGTTCTTC. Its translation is CASSFYGTSGRAGEQFF.

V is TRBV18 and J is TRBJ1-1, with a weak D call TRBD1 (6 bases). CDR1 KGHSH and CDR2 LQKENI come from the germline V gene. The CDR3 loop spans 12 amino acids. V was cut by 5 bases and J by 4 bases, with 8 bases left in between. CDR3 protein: CASSGGITEAFF. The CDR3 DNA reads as TGTGCCAGCTCAGGGGGCATCACTGAAGCTTTCTTT.

As DNA, the CDR3 is TGTGCCAGCAGCTTAATGGCCAGCGGGAGCACAGATACGCAGTATTTT. Protein: CASSLMASGSTDTQYF. The V gene is TRBV11-2, the J gene TRBJ2-3, with a weak D call TRBD2 (6 bases). The CDR3 contains 16 residues. In germline, CDR1 is SGHAT, CDR2 FQNNGV. Trimming left V 2 bases short and J 0 bases short, with 12 bases between.

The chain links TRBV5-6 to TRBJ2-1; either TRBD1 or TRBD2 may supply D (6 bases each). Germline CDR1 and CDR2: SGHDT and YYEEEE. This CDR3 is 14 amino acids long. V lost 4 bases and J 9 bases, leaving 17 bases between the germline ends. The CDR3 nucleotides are TGTGCCAGCAGCCCCATAGGGGGGTTGGGTGAGCAGTTCTTC. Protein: CASSPIGGLGEQFF.

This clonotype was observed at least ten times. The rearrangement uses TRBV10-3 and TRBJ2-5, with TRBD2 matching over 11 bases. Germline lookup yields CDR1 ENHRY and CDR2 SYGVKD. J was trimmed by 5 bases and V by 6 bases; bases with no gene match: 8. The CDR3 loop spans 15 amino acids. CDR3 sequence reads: CAIRAGTSGMETQYF. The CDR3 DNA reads TGTGCCATCAGGGCCGGGACTAGCGGAATGGAGACCCAGTACTTC.

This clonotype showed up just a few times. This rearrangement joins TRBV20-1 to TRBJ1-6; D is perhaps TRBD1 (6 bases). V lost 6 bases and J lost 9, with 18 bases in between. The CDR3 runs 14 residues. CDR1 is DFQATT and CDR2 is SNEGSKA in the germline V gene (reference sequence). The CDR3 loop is CSAKTGGVSSPLHF. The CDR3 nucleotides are TGCAGTGCCAAGACAGGCGGAGTCAGTTCACCCCTCCACTTT.

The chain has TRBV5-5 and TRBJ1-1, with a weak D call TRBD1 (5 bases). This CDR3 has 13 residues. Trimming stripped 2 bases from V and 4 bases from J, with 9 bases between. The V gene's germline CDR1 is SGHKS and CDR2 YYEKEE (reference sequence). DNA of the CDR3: TGTGCCAGCAGCTTAATGGGGCCCACTGAAGCTTTCTTT. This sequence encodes CASSLMGPTEAFF.

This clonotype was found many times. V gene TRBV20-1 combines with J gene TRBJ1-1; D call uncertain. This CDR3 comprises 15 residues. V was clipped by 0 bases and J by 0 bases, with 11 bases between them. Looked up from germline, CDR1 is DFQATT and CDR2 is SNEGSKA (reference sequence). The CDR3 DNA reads TGCAGTGCTAGAGATCGGCGGGGTATGAACACTGAAGCTTTCTTT. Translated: CSARDRRGMNTEAFF.

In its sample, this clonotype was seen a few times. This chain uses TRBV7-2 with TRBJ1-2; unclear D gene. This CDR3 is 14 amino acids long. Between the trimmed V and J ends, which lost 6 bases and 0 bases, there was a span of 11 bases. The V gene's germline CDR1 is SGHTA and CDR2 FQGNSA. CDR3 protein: CASRVFATNYGYTF. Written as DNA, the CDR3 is TGTGCCAGCAGAGTTTTTGCGACTAACTATGGCTACACCTTC.

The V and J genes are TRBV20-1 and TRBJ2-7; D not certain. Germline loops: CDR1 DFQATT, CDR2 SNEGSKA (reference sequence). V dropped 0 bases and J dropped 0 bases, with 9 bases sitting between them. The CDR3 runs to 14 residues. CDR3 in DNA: TGCAGTGCTAGAGACCAGTGGGACTCCTACGAGCAGTACTTC. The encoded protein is CSARDQWDSYEQYF.